This T cell receptor (beta chain) was captured by sequencing in a study of vaccination effects on CD4 cells after COVID-19. Study conclusions and caveats: There were few convalescent patients in the study and no early post-infection timepoints.

TCRdb's table, derived via immunoSEQ multiplex PCR, lists solely in-frame clones and lacks some. The sample consists of more than 40,000 clones, around 78% of them appearing once. For this clone: Its target is unknown.

Ahead of sequencing, the ViraFEST assay grew antigen-specific CD4+ T cells using viral peptide pools. Subsequent to a culture period of about nine days, CD4+ T cells were isolated. Vaccinated participants had no history of SARS-CoV-2 infection and tested negative for nucleocapsid antibodies. The researchers cultured 1.5 million to 2.5 million PBMC per well with 8 to 10 IU/ml IL-2 and around 9.5 ug/ml peptides. V shed 6 bases and J 8 bases; nucleotides not matched to a gene: 4. The germline V gene encodes CDR1 MDHEN and CDR2 SYDVKM. The CDR3 has 14 residues. The chain recombines TRBV28 with TRBJ2-1; 13 nucleotides line up with TRBD2. This sequence was found in a human donor who received a COVID-19 vaccine. The source material was CD4+ T cells from PBMCs cultured with SARS-CoV-2 spike peptides, sampled before COVID-19 vaccination. CDR3 amino acids: CASSGTSGVDEQFF. CDR3 in DNA: TGTGCCAGCAGCGGGACTAGCGGGGTGGATGAGCAGTTCTTC.